This T cell receptor (beta chain) was found in a study of CD8+ T cells in alopecia areata (dated by TCRdb to the late 2010s). A note on the overall study: Treated patients were enrolled in an open-label pilot trial of oral tofacitinib, 5 to 10 mg twice daily, for moderate-to-severe alopecia areata. Clonality in the scalp was compared among normal scalp (n=4), patchy alopecia areata scalp (n=8), and alopecia totalis/universalis scalp (n=8). The study used high-throughput TCRbeta sequencing to examine T cell clonal expansion in alopecia areata, in both the C3H/HeJ mouse model and human patients. Patients stayed on tofacitinib for 6 to 18 months and then had 6 months of follow-up off drug so that delayed response and recurrence could be assessed. On the human side, TCRbeta sequencing was run on scalp tissue and on sorted CD4+ and CD8+ peripheral blood T cells from healthy controls and from alopecia areata patients with either patchy or totalis/universalis disease. Amplification of TCRbeta CDR3 regions was done by immunoSEQ multiplex PCR using 35 Vbeta forward primers and 13 Jbeta reverse primers. RNA was obtained with the PAXgene miRNA kit for fixed scalp, the miRNeasy kit for PBMCs, and the RNeasy kit for mouse skin. Tofacitinib-treated patients had biopsies at baseline and at 4 and 24 weeks of treatment, with a later scalp biopsy in several patients. For the treated patients, the SALT score, which quantifies what percentage of scalp surface area is affected, served as the measure of disease severity. What the study reported, not specific to this receptor: TCR sequences shared between patients were less clear than in mice, possibly partly because of HLA diversity in the patient population. Because the treated cohort was small and had just a single nonresponder, larger studies are needed to establish links between baseline CD8+ expansion and response. With tofacitinib, both scalp clonality and the number of expanded CD8+ clones among the top 100 scalp clones went down significantly. Unlike mouse skin, where gammadelta T cells dominate, normal human skin contains resident alphabeta T cells that get sequenced too, which complicates analysis of the scalp TCR repertoire. During tofacitinib treatment, many expanded lesional clones stuck around in both scalp and blood, and this persistence may partly explain why relapse happens after treatment is stopped. Compared with normal scalp, lesional scalp, particularly in alopecia totalis/universalis, had higher clonality and more expanded CD8+ clones, which suggests antigenic drive.

In light of the paper, this sample's time point label describes: about 5 months on oral tofacitinib. The treatment or condition label, read with the paper, signifies: oral pan-JAK inhibitor, 5-10 mg twice daily. Peripheral blood and lesional scalp punch biopsies were obtained from patients with alopecia areata. PBMCs were separated by density centrifugation and stained for CD3, CD4 and CD8, after which CD4+ and CD8+ T cells were sorted on a FACSAria. Worth noting for this clone: Its binding antigen is unknown. Per-base qualities were not stored, and no clone one base away is much larger.

The protocol used for the library was the immunoSEQ multiplex PCR assay. To provide template for TCR sequencing, every sample had RNA extracted and reverse transcribed into cDNA. First-strand cDNA was synthesized using SuperScript III with a 2:1 mix of oligo-dT and random hexamers. A synthetic immune receptor repertoire was used to measure amplification bias, and any remaining bias was corrected computationally. In the original analysis: After raw reads were preprocessed to remove errors, the CDR3 was defined following IMGT conventions as running from the conserved cysteine to phenylalanine. Clonality was computed by normalizing Shannon entropy by log2 of the number of productive unique TCRs and subtracting the result from 1. Whether scalp clones were CD4 or CD8 was inferred by matching scalp TCRbeta sequences against CD4 and CD8 repertoires sorted from blood. Held by TCRdb, this immuneACCESS table contains in-frame sequences only and omits some clones. Under half of the omission traces to an unresolved V gene where checked; the cause of the rest is unknown. The D gene and trimming were derived from the DNA, and the V and J assignments and clone size from that table. This sample has about 300,000 clones in its table, and roughly 64% of those were observed once. The leading ten clones occupy under 2% of the sample.

Specimen: CD4+ T cells sorted from blood, collected at week 24, from a patient treated with tofacitinib. The source is a human donor with alopecia areata.

The CDR3 is CATSRGGIGQGRDPSGANVLTF. DNA sequence: TGTGCCACCAGCAGAGGAGGTATAGGACAGGGGAGGGACCCCTCTGGGGCCAACGTCCTGACTTTC. The rearrangement joined TRBV15 to TRBJ2-6; TRBD1 aligns with 9 central bases. From its cysteine to its phenylalanine, the CDR3 spans 22 amino acids. Only the CDR3 DNA stays, 66 bases, in frame from base 1. As encoded in the germline V gene (reference sequence), CDR1 is LNHNV while CDR2 is YYDKDF. V loses 1 base at its end and J loses 0 bases; junction bases beyond the gene matches: 16. The variable domain in full, with residues beyond the CDR3 obtained from the reference TRBV15 and TRBJ2-6 genes, is DAMVIQNPRYQVTQFGKPVTLSCSQTLNHNVMYWYQQKSSQAPKLLFHYYDKDFNNEADTPDNFQSRRPNTSFCFLDIRSPGLGDTAMYLCATSRGGIGQGRDPSGANVLTFGAGSRLTVL.